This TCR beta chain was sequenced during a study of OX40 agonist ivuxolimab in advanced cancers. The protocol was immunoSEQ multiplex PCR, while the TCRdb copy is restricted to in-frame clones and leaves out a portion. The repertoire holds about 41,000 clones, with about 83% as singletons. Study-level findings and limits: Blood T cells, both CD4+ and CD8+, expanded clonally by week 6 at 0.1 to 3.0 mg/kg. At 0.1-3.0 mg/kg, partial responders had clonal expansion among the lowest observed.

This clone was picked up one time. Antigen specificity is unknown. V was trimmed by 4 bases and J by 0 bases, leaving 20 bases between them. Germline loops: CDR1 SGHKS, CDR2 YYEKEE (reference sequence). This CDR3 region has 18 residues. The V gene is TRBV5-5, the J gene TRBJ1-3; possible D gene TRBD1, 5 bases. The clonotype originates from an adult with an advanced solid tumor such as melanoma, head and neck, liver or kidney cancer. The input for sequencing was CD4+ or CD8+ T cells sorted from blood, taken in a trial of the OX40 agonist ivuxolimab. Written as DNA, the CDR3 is TGTGCCAGCAGCCTCCCACCTCGGGGGGGTCGCTCTGGAAACACCATATATTTT. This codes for CASSLPPRGGRSGNTIYF.